The 3 T cell receptor beta chains below were found in one sample sequenced in a study of cytomegalovirus exposure and HLA in healthy donors. Measured with immunoSEQ multiplex PCR; TCRdb has only the in-frame clones, and not every one. The data hold over 200,000 clones, with 90% observed a single time. Sequencing used PBMCs. The receptor source for this set is a woman younger than 45 in good health and CMV-seronegative.

The chain combines TRBV5-1 with TRBJ1-1; a weak D match, TRBD1 (6 bases). This CDR3 region has 16 residues. V dropped 0 bases and J dropped 1 base, with 13 bases sitting between them. CDR1 SGHRS and CDR2 YFSETQ come from the germline V gene. The CDR3 sequence is CASSLAAGVGNTEAFF. CDR3 bases: TGCGCCAGCAGCTTGGCGGCAGGGGTTGGGAACACTGAAGCTTTCTTT.

The V gene is TRBV5-1, the J gene TRBJ2-5; 7 bases are a match to TRBD2. The CDR3 length is 16 residues. Germline V gene sequence: CDR1 SGHRS, CDR2 YFSETQ. V lost 4 bases and J lost 2; bases outside the gene matches: 11. CDR3 sequence (DNA): TGCGCCAGCAGCCCCGACGCGGGGGTCAGTCAAGAGACCCAGTACTTC. Translation gives CASSPDAGVSQETQYF.

The genes are TRBV15 and TRBJ2-1, with D perhaps matching TRBD2 (5 bases). Germline-derived CDR1 and CDR2 are LNHNV and YYDKDF (reference sequence). This CDR3 is 17 amino acids long. Trimming pared 3 bases from V and 6 bases from J, leaving 21 bases between. The CDR3 region has the DNA TGTGCCACCAGCAGGGCCCCCGGCCCGGGAACCGGCAATGAGCAGTTCTTC. Its translation is CATSRAPGPGTGNEQFF.